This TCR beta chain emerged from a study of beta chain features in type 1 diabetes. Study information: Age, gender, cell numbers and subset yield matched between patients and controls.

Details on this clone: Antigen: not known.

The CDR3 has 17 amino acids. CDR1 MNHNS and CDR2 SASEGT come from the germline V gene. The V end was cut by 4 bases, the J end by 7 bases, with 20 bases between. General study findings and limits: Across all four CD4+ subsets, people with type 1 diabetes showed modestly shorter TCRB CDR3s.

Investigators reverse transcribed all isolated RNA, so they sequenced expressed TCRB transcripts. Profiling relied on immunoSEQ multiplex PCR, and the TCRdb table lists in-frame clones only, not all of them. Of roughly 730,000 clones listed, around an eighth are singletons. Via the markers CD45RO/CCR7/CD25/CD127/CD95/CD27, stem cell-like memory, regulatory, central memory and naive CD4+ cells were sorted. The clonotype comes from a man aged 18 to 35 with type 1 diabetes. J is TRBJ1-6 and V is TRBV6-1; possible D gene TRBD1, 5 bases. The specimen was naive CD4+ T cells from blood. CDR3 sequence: CASSVHGTAVTNSPLHF. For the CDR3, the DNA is TGTGCCAGCAGTGTACACGGGACGGCTGTAACCAATTCACCCCTCCACTTT.